The 14 T cell receptor beta chains below come from one sample, sequenced in a study of CD8+CD57+ T cells in acquired aplastic anemia. CDR3 and TCR beta VDJ profiling relied on genomic DNA as the template. Via MiXCR, TCRdb re-called the reads, giving one row per CDR3 protein. The table includes some 150,000 distinct CDR3 sequences, around 75% detected once. Selection for sequencing was limited to patients who had shown CD8+CD57+ cell expansion by flow cytometry. The specimen sequenced was sorted CD4+, CD8+, or CD8+CD57+ T cells (not recorded which) from PBMCs. Every receptor here comes from a human donor with aplastic anemia.

As to this clonotype: Possible read error: a much larger clone is one base away. The chain recombines TRBV4-3 with TRBJ2-1; a weak D match, TRBD2 (7 bases). Germline values: CDR1 LGHNA, CDR2 YSLEER. The CDR3 is made up of 16 amino acids. In DNA form, the CDR3 reads TGCGCCAGCAGCCAAGAGATGGGCGGGGGCGGAAATGAGCCGTTCTTC. Protein product: CASSQEMGGGGNEPFF.

Remarks on this clonotype: Because it lacks the conserved phenylalanine or tryptophan at the end, this CDR3 is likely a read error. The genes are TRBV20-1 and TRBJ2-1; D possibly corresponds to TRBD2 (7 bases). V shed 5 bases and J shed 5 bases, with 13 bases lying between them. Germline V gene lookup returns CDR1 DFQATT and CDR2 SNEGSKA (reference sequence). There are 13 residues in the CDR3. The CDR3 nucleotides read TGCAGTGCTGGGGGGGCAGTTGACAATGAGCAGTTCCTC. Encoded protein: CSAGGAVDNEQFL.

This clonotype was counted once. This rearrangement joins TRBV19 to TRBJ1-3, with D tentatively TRBD1 (6 bases). Looked up from germline, CDR1 is LNHDA and CDR2 is SQIVND (reference sequence). Trimming took 5 bases from V and 3 from J, leaving 11 bases between them. CDR3 size: 14 residues. In DNA form, the CDR3 reads TGTGCCAGTAGTTCGACAGGAAATGGAAACACCATATATTTT. Protein: CASSSTGNGNTIYF.

The rearrangement joins TRBV10-3 to TRBJ1-2; D is undetermined. CDR1 ENHRY and CDR2 SYGVKD come from the germline V gene. The CDR3 has 14 residues. Trimming stripped 2 bases from V and 4 bases from J, with 11 bases between. CDR3 residues: CAISEPGRTYGYTF. The CDR3 nucleotides are TGTGCCATCAGTGAGCCTGGACGGACCTATGGCTACACCTTC.

The chain carries TRBV7-3 and TRBJ2-7; tentative D call: TRBD1 (5 bases). Trimming took off 2 bases at V and 4 bases at J, with 12 bases between the two ends. Germline V gene lookup returns CDR1 SGHTA and CDR2 FQGTGA. CDR3 length: 14 amino acids. The CDR3: CASSLQGPIYEQYF. The CDR3 DNA is TGTGCCAGCAGCTTACAGGGTCCGATTTACGAGCAGTACTTC.

Regarding this clonotype: The junction departs from the called germline gene at one end, perhaps through a read error. The chain couples TRBV7-7 to TRBJ2-5, with 7 nucleotides matching TRBD2. CDR1 and CDR2 (germline): SSHAT, FNYEAQ (reference sequence). The CDR3 covers 13 residues. CDR3 coding DNA: TGTGCTAGCAGCCCCGGACTAGGAGAGCCCCAGTACTTC. Its protein product is CASSPGLGEPQYF.

The chain joins TRBV20-1 to TRBJ1-2, with 7 bases matching TRBD1. Germline V CDR1 and CDR2: DFQATT, SNEGSKA (reference sequence). The V gene end was trimmed by 1 base and the J gene end by 5 bases; junction bases not matched to a gene: 4. There are 13 residues in the CDR3. The CDR3 DNA is TGCAGTGCTAGAGCCGAGACAGGGTATGGCTACACCTTC. Its translation: CSARAETGYGYTF.

The gene calls are TRBV7-2 and TRBJ2-1; D is unresolved. Trimming took off 2 bases at V and 16 bases at J, with 18 bases between the two ends. This CDR3 is built from 13 residues. In germline, CDR1 is SGHTA, CDR2 FQGNSA. The CDR3 region is CASSLTIVVGGFF. CDR3 DNA: TGTGCCAGCAGCTTAACAATAGTAGTCGGTGGCTTCTTC.

Many counts were recorded for this clonotype. The V and J genes are TRBV15 and TRBJ2-1; 8 bases are a match to TRBD1. CDR1 and CDR2 from the germline V gene are LNHNV and YYDKDF (reference sequence). There are 14 residues in the CDR3. Trimming removed 3 bases from V and 8 bases from J; junction bases left unmatched: 6. The CDR3 reads CATSRDRETDEQFF. CDR3 DNA: TGTGCCACCAGCAGGGACAGGGAAACCGATGAGCAGTTCTTC. Based on the CDR3 plus reference TRBV15 and TRBJ2-1, the full variable domain is DAMVIQNPRYQVTQFGKPVTLSCSQTLNHNVMYWYQQKSSQAPKLLFHYYDKDFNNEADTPDNFQSRRPNTSFCFLDIRSPGLGDTAMYLCATSRDRETDEQFFGPGTRLTVL.

This clonotype was picked up a small number of times. The V gene is TRBV2, the J gene TRBJ1-2; TRBD1 matches at 8 bases. Per the germline V gene, CDR1 is SNHLY and CDR2 is FYNNEI. V was pared by 11 bases and J by 8 bases, with 13 bases of the junction left unmatched. The CDR3 sequence is 13 residues long. The CDR3 loop reads CASPSQGAGGYTF. CDR3 sequence (DNA): TGTGCCTCCCCTAGTCAGGGGGCGGGAGGCTACACCTTC.

Only one count was recorded for this clonotype. The chain recombines TRBV14 with TRBJ1-1; 11 nucleotides match TRBD1. The V gene end was trimmed by 4 bases and the J gene end by 3 bases; junction bases not matched to a gene: 4. CDR1 and CDR2 from the germline V gene are SGHDN and FVKESK. There are 15 residues in the CDR3. The CDR3 nucleotides read TGTGCCAGCAGCCGGACAGGGGGCGCGTACACTGAAGCTTTCTTT. Translated, it gives CASSRTGGAYTEAFF.

This clonotype was recorded once. The CDR3 loop reads CASSPPGTILNTEAFF. CDR3 nucleotides: TGTGCCAGCAGTCCCCCCGGGACAATTTTGAACACTGAAGCTTTCTTT. The V and J genes are TRBV25-1 and TRBJ1-1, with a weak D call TRBD1 (6 bases). Germline V gene data show CDR1 as MGHDK and CDR2 as SYGVNS. CDR3 size: 16 residues. Deletions cut 5 bases from V and 0 bases from J, with 16 bases between.

This chain links TRBV25-1 with TRBJ2-3; 8 bases are a match to TRBD1. Germline trimming cut 4 bases from V and 0 bases from J; bases unmatched to any gene: 12. The germline V gene has CDR1 MGHDK and CDR2 SYGVNS. The CDR3 spans 18 residues. The CDR3: CASSGTGIFKLSTDTQYF. The CDR3 DNA sequence: TGTGCCAGCAGTGGGACAGGGATTTTCAAACTAAGCACAGATACGCAGTATTTT.

The V and J genes are TRBV14 and TRBJ2-5; TRBD1 agrees at 8 bases. Looked up from germline, CDR1 is SGHDN and CDR2 is FVKESK. Trimming took 2 bases from V and 10 from J; bases not matched to a gene: 3. CDR3 length: 12 residues. The CDR3 DNA reads TGTGCCAGCAGCCAACAGGACAGGGTCCAGTACTTC. It specifies CASSQQDRVQYF. Combining the CDR3 with reference TRBV14 and TRBJ2-5 gives the whole variable domain EAGVTQFPSHSVIEKGQTVTLRCDPISGHDNLYWYRRVMGKEIKFLLHFVKESKQDESGMPNNRFLAERTGGTYSTLKVQPAELEDSGVYFCASSQQDRVQYFGPGTRLLVL.